A selection of T cell receptor beta chains follows, all from one sample in a study of T cell responses to AZD1222 COVID-19 vaccine. Some clones are missing from TCRdb's copy, which holds only in-frame ones; the method was immunoSEQ multiplex PCR. The table has over 100,000 clones, over 90% seen once; the top ten hold 4% to 5.5%. The sample in question was peripheral blood, obtained on day 0 of AZD1222 vaccination. The receptors here all came from an adult in good health. CDR3s include the opening cysteine and the closing phenylalanine or tryptophan. Fields, in order: clone size, D gene, J gene, V gene, CDR3 protein, CDR3 DNA. The D gene is left open where the match is weak. Only some rows state a clone size, as once, few, many or a class for expanded clones.

clone_size: .
d_call: .
j_call: TRBJ2-7
v_call: TRBV30
cdr3_aa: CAWSRGRGDSYEQYF
cdr3_nt: TGTGCCTGGAGCCGGGGTAGGGGGGACTCCTACGAGCAGTACTTC

clone_size: .
d_call: TRBD1
j_call: TRBJ2-7
v_call: TRBV7-2
cdr3_aa: CASSLGSRDRGIEQYF
cdr3_nt: TGTGCCAGCAGCTTAGGGTCGCGGGACAGGGGAATCGAGCAGTACTTC

clone_size: .
d_call: TRBD2
j_call: TRBJ2-7
v_call: TRBV19
cdr3_aa: CASSRRTSGSREQYF
cdr3_nt: TGTGCCAGTAGTAGACGGACTAGCGGGAGCAGGGAGCAGTACTTC

clone_size: .
d_call: TRBD1
j_call: TRBJ2-2
v_call: TRBV3-1/TRBV3-2
cdr3_aa: CASRRQGGNTGELFF
cdr3_nt: TGTGCCAGCAGGAGACAGGGGGGTAACACCGGGGAGCTGTTTTTT

clone_size: .
d_call: TRBD1
j_call: TRBJ1-2
v_call: TRBV6-2/TRBV6-3
cdr3_aa: CASSLTGTGGDDGYTF
cdr3_nt: TGTGCCAGCAGTCTTACCGGGACAGGGGGCGATGATGGCTACACCTTC

clone_size: .
d_call: .
j_call: TRBJ1-2
v_call: TRBV24-1
cdr3_aa: CATSADGTNYGYTF
cdr3_nt: TGTGCCACCAGCGCCGACGGGACCAACTATGGCTACACCTTC

clone_size: .
d_call: TRBD2
j_call: TRBJ2-5
v_call: TRBV3-1/TRBV3-2
cdr3_aa: CASSPFAGGQETQYF
cdr3_nt: TGTGCCAGCAGCCCCTTTGCGGGAGGGCAAGAGACCCAGTACTTC

clone_size: .
d_call: TRBD1
j_call: TRBJ2-1
v_call: TRBV10-3
cdr3_aa: CAVTGTGTGINEQFF
cdr3_nt: TGTGCCGTCACCGGAACCGGGACAGGGATCAATGAGCAGTTCTTC

clone_size: once
d_call: TRBD2
j_call: TRBJ2-7
v_call: TRBV28
cdr3_aa: CASGRGTRNNEQYF
cdr3_nt: TGTGCCAGCGGTAGGGGGACTAGAAACAACGAGCAGTACTTC

clone_size: .
d_call: .
j_call: TRBJ2-5
v_call: TRBV7-3
cdr3_aa: CASSFGQAGETQYF
cdr3_nt: TGTGCCAGCAGCTTCGGACAGGCGGGGGAGACCCAGTACTTC

clone_size: .
d_call: TRBD2
j_call: TRBJ2-7
v_call: TRBV2
cdr3_aa: CARGLAGGNEQYF
cdr3_nt: TGTGCCAGGGGACTAGCGGGAGGAAATGAGCAGTACTTC

clone_size: .
d_call: TRBD1
j_call: TRBJ1-6
v_call: TRBV24-1
cdr3_aa: CATSDFGQGVITYNSPLHF
cdr3_nt: TGTGCCACCAGTGATTTTGGGCAGGGGGTAATCACCTATAATTCACCCCTCCACTTT

clone_size: few
d_call: TRBD1
j_call: TRBJ1-1
v_call: TRBV7-9
cdr3_aa: CASSRRTGGGNTEAFF
cdr3_nt: TGTGCCAGCAGCCGACGGACAGGAGGCGGGAACACTGAAGCTTTCTTT

clone_size: once
d_call: .
j_call: TRBJ1-1
v_call: TRBV5-1
cdr3_aa: CASSLNSGQTEAFF
cdr3_nt: TGCGCCAGCAGCTTGAATTCAGGGCAAACTGAAGCTTTCTTT

clone_size: .
d_call: .
j_call: TRBJ2-2
v_call: TRBV19
cdr3_aa: CASRAVEWGGELFF
cdr3_nt: TGTGCCAGCCGGGCCGTCGAGTGGGGCGGGGAGCTGTTTTTT

clone_size: .
d_call: .
j_call: TRBJ1-4
v_call: TRBV7-2
cdr3_aa: CASSFSGGGEKLFF
cdr3_nt: TGTGCCAGCAGCTTTTCGGGTGGTGGTGAAAAACTGTTTTTT

clone_size: .
d_call: .
j_call: TRBJ1-1
v_call: TRBV6-1
cdr3_aa: CASSERENTEAFF
cdr3_nt: TGTGCCAGCAGTGAAAGGGAGAACACTGAAGCTTTCTTT

clone_size: .
d_call: TRBD2
j_call: TRBJ2-7
v_call: TRBV5-5
cdr3_aa: CASSVVAGSYEQYF
cdr3_nt: TGTGCCAGCAGCGTAGTAGCGGGCTCCTACGAGCAGTACTTC

clone_size: .
d_call: .
j_call: TRBJ2-5
v_call: TRBV5-4
cdr3_aa: CASSFWDRQETQYF
cdr3_nt: TGTGCCAGCAGCTTTTGGGACCGCCAAGAGACCCAGTACTTC

clone_size: .
d_call: .
j_call: TRBJ1-3
v_call: TRBV20-1
cdr3_aa: CSASPGNTIYF
cdr3_nt: TGCAGTGCTTCCCCTGGAAACACCATATATTTT

clone_size: .
d_call: .
j_call: TRBJ2-7
v_call: TRBV30
cdr3_aa: CAWSAGAAAVYEQYF
cdr3_nt: TGTGCCTGGAGTGCCGGTGCAGCCGCAGTCTACGAGCAGTACTTC

clone_size: .
d_call: TRBD1
j_call: TRBJ1-2
v_call: TRBV6-5
cdr3_aa: CASSYNRQGGIYGYTF
cdr3_nt: TGTGCCAGCAGTTACAACCGACAGGGGGGGATCTATGGCTACACCTTC

clone_size: .
d_call: TRBD2
j_call: TRBJ2-2
v_call: TRBV24-1
cdr3_aa: CATRTSGRTGELFF
cdr3_nt: TGTGCCACCAGGACTAGCGGGAGGACCGGGGAGCTGTTTTTT

clone_size: .
d_call: .
j_call: TRBJ1-5
v_call: TRBV7-8
cdr3_aa: CASSLAPNQPQHF
cdr3_nt: TGTGCCAGCAGTTTGGCCCCAAATCAGCCCCAGCATTTT

clone_size: once
d_call: .
j_call: TRBJ2-1
v_call: TRBV2
cdr3_aa: CASSGFSAGKLAYNEQFF
cdr3_nt: TGTGCCAGCAGTGGGTTTAGCGCGGGGAAGTTGGCGTACAATGAGCAGTTCTTC

clone_size: .
d_call: .
j_call: TRBJ1-5
v_call: TRBV12-3/TRBV12-4
cdr3_aa: CASRSDSLGPQHF
cdr3_nt: TGTGCCAGCAGGTCGGACAGCCTGGGGCCCCAGCATTTT

clone_size: .
d_call: TRBD1
j_call: TRBJ2-3
v_call: TRBV3-1/TRBV3-2
cdr3_aa: CASSPGQGRDTQYF
cdr3_nt: TGTGCCAGCAGCCCGGGACAGGGAAGAGATACGCAGTATTTT

clone_size: .
d_call: .
j_call: TRBJ2-3
v_call: TRBV9
cdr3_aa: CASSASRGDTQYF
cdr3_nt: TGTGCCAGCAGCGCAAGTCGGGGAGATACGCAGTATTTT

clone_size: .
d_call: .
j_call: TRBJ2-7
v_call: TRBV19
cdr3_aa: CASRNPQGSEQYF
cdr3_nt: TGTGCCAGTAGAAACCCCCAGGGGTCCGAGCAGTACTTC

clone_size: .
d_call: .
j_call: TRBJ2-3
v_call: TRBV7-9
cdr3_aa: CASSLADTDTQYF
cdr3_nt: TGTGCCAGCAGCTTAGCGGACACAGATACGCAGTATTTT

clone_size: .
d_call: .
j_call: TRBJ2-1
v_call: TRBV19
cdr3_aa: CASSISSGRYNEQFF
cdr3_nt: TGTGCCAGTAGTATTTCGAGCGGACGATACAATGAGCAGTTCTTC

clone_size: .
d_call: .
j_call: TRBJ2-7
v_call: TRBV11-2
cdr3_aa: CASSPPGHTYEQYF
cdr3_nt: TGTGCCAGCAGCCCTCCGGGACACACCTACGAGCAGTACTTC

clone_size: .
d_call: TRBD1
j_call: TRBJ2-5
v_call: TRBV11-2
cdr3_aa: CASSTGEETQYF
cdr3_nt: TGTGCCAGCAGCACAGGGGAGGAGACCCAGTACTTC

clone_size: .
d_call: TRBD2
j_call: TRBJ2-7
v_call: TRBV2
cdr3_aa: CASSEPASGSVEQYF
cdr3_nt: TGTGCCAGCAGTGAACCGGCTAGCGGGAGCGTCGAGCAGTACTTC

clone_size: .
d_call: TRBD1
j_call: TRBJ2-7
v_call: TRBV28
cdr3_aa: CASSSPTGGHEQYF
cdr3_nt: TGTGCCAGCAGTTCGCCGACAGGGGGCCACGAGCAGTACTTC

clone_size: .
d_call: .
j_call: TRBJ1-2
v_call: TRBV30
cdr3_aa: CAWTSGTAAYTF
cdr3_nt: TGTGCCTGGACTTCAGGGACCGCGGCCTACACCTTC

clone_size: .
d_call: .
j_call: TRBJ2-1
v_call: TRBV4-2
cdr3_aa: CASSQDGRVNEQFF
cdr3_nt: TGTGCCAGCAGCCAAGATGGTCGGGTCAATGAGCAGTTCTTC

clone_size: .
d_call: TRBD2
j_call: TRBJ2-2
v_call: TRBV5-1
cdr3_aa: CASSFSGRANTGELFF
cdr3_nt: TGCGCCAGCAGCTTTAGCGGGAGGGCGAACACCGGGGAGCTGTTTTTT

clone_size: .
d_call: .
j_call: TRBJ2-1
v_call: TRBV2
cdr3_aa: CASSVDGGSYNEQFF
cdr3_nt: TGTGCCAGCAGTGTGGACGGCGGCTCCTACAATGAGCAGTTCTTC

clone_size: .
d_call: TRBD1
j_call: TRBJ1-1
v_call: TRBV18
cdr3_aa: CASSPWTGNTEAFF
cdr3_nt: TGTGCCAGCTCACCTTGGACAGGGAACACTGAAGCTTTCTTT

clone_size: few
d_call: .
j_call: TRBJ1-2
v_call: TRBV19
cdr3_aa: CASREYSARYTF
cdr3_nt: TGTGCCAGTAGGGAATACTCTGCCCGCTACACCTTC

clone_size: many
d_call: .
j_call: TRBJ1-6
v_call: TRBV6-1
cdr3_aa: CASSEGFAYNSPLHF
cdr3_nt: TGTGCCAGCAGTGAAGGGTTTGCCTATAATTCACCCCTCCACTTT

clone_size: .
d_call: .
j_call: TRBJ1-3
v_call: TRBV3-1/TRBV3-2
cdr3_aa: CASSQGPDSLGNTIYF
cdr3_nt: TGTGCCAGCAGCCAAGGGCCGGACAGTCTAGGAAACACCATATATTTT

clone_size: .
d_call: TRBD1
j_call: TRBJ1-2
v_call: TRBV6-1
cdr3_aa: CASSGRLTRDRVTFDYGYTF
cdr3_nt: TGTGCCAGCAGTGGTCGACTAACCCGGGACAGGGTCACTTTCGACTATGGCTACACCTTC

clone_size: .
d_call: .
j_call: TRBJ2-2
v_call: TRBV30
cdr3_aa: CARSKGNTGELFF
cdr3_nt: TGTGCCCGGAGCAAGGGGAACACCGGGGAGCTGTTTTTT

clone_size: .
d_call: TRBD2
j_call: TRBJ2-3
v_call: TRBV7-9
cdr3_aa: CASSLALAGRAKDTQYF
cdr3_nt: TGTGCCAGCAGCTTAGCGCTCGCGGGGAGGGCCAAGGATACGCAGTATTTT

clone_size: .
d_call: .
j_call: TRBJ2-7
v_call: TRBV27
cdr3_aa: CASSLFRGLGEQYF
cdr3_nt: TGTGCCAGCAGTTTATTTCGGGGACTCGGGGAGCAGTACTTC

clone_size: .
d_call: TRBD1
j_call: TRBJ2-1
v_call: TRBV5-5
cdr3_aa: CASSLEDRSYNEQFF
cdr3_nt: TGTGCCAGCAGCTTGGAGGACAGGTCCTACAATGAGCAGTTCTTC

clone_size: .
d_call: .
j_call: TRBJ1-1
v_call: TRBV6-5
cdr3_aa: CASKLREGNTEAFF
cdr3_nt: TGTGCCAGCAAGTTACGGGAGGGAAACACTGAAGCTTTCTTT

clone_size: .
d_call: TRBD1
j_call: TRBJ1-2
v_call: TRBV7-9
cdr3_aa: CASSELTGVGYTF
cdr3_nt: TGTGCCAGCAGCGAGTTGACAGGGGTTGGCTACACCTTC

clone_size: .
d_call: .
j_call: TRBJ2-2
v_call: TRBV5-4
cdr3_aa: CASRDRVSGELFF
cdr3_nt: TGTGCCAGCAGGGACAGAGTTTCCGGGGAGCTGTTTTTT

clone_size: .
d_call: TRBD2
j_call: TRBJ2-1
v_call: TRBV3-1/TRBV3-2
cdr3_aa: CASSPLTREGFSFEQFF
cdr3_nt: TGTGCCAGCAGCCCTCTTACGCGGGAGGGTTTTAGCTTCGAGCAGTTCTTC

clone_size: .
d_call: TRBD2
j_call: TRBJ2-7
v_call: TRBV15
cdr3_aa: CATSRTLRGNSGSHEQYF
cdr3_nt: TGTGCCACCAGCAGAACACTGAGGGGAAACAGCGGGAGCCACGAGCAGTACTTC

clone_size: .
d_call: .
j_call: TRBJ1-5
v_call: TRBV6-2/TRBV6-3
cdr3_aa: CASSYRDGNQPQHF
cdr3_nt: TGTGCCAGCAGTTACCGGGATGGCAATCAGCCCCAGCATTTT

clone_size: .
d_call: .
j_call: TRBJ2-2
v_call: TRBV3-1/TRBV3-2
cdr3_aa: CASSPSGLTGELFF
cdr3_nt: TGTGCCAGCAGCCCGTCGGGACTCACTGGGGAGCTGTTTTTT

clone_size: .
d_call: .
j_call: TRBJ2-7
v_call: TRBV6-5
cdr3_aa: CATRGERDEQYF
cdr3_nt: TGTGCCACCAGGGGGGAAAGGGACGAGCAGTACTTC

clone_size: .
d_call: .
j_call: TRBJ1-2
v_call: TRBV7-9
cdr3_aa: CASSPGWEEYGYTF
cdr3_nt: TGTGCCAGCAGCCCCGGTTGGGAGGAGTATGGCTACACCTTC

clone_size: .
d_call: .
j_call: TRBJ2-7
v_call: TRBV7-9
cdr3_aa: CASSLPPGLTYEQYF
cdr3_nt: TGTGCCAGCAGCTTGCCCCCGGGCCTAACCTACGAGCAGTACTTC

clone_size: .
d_call: .
j_call: TRBJ2-3
v_call: TRBV10-3
cdr3_aa: CAIKGATDTQYF
cdr3_nt: TGTGCCATCAAAGGGGCCACAGATACGCAGTATTTT